The rows below give T cell receptor beta chains drawn from one sample of a study of monozygotic twins with inflammatory bowel disease. Reprocessing the 5' RACE reads, TCRdb reports a single entry for every CDR3 protein and omits DNA. This sample contains roughly 200,000 distinct CDR3 sequences. The sequencing sample was made of blood. Source of these receptors: a human donor with ulcerative colitis or Crohn's disease, or a healthy co-twin of an affected twin (not recorded which). Each CDR3 is given with its conserved first and last residue.

length: 17; V: TRBV4-2; J: TRBJ2-1; CDR3: CASSQRSIAGGYNEQFF
length: 15; V: TRBV5-1; J: TRBJ1-1; CDR3: CASSLRGVQNTEAFF
length: 16; V: TRBV5-1; J: TRBJ2-2; CDR3: CASSFGGQPNTGELFF
length: 13; V: TRBV18; J: TRBJ2-3; CDR3: CASLRPFTDTQYF
length: 14; V: TRBV6-5; J: TRBJ1-3; CDR3: CASSSGQGGNTIYF
length: 16; V: TRBV14; J: TRBJ2-1; CDR3: CASSQVNSARYNEQFF
length: 16; V: TRBV12-3/TRBV12-4; J: TRBJ2-5; CDR3: CASSFPPRARPQTQYF
length: 15; V: TRBV12-3/TRBV12-4; J: TRBJ1-4; CDR3: CASSARAGVGEKLFF
length: 13; V: TRBV5-1; J: TRBJ2-3; CDR3: CASSHPSTDTQYF
length: 18; V: TRBV15; J: TRBJ2-2; CDR3: CATSRDGTGVRNTGELFF
length: 14; V: TRBV7-3; J: TRBJ2-6; CDR3: CASSSAREANVLTF
length: 15; V: TRBV13; J: TRBJ1-3; CDR3: CASSLGQDSGNTIYF
length: 16; V: TRBV21-1; J: TRBJ2-7; CDR3: CASSPFPPRVNNEQYF
length: 15; V: TRBV19; J: TRBJ1-1; CDR3: CASSIPGGRNTEAFF
length: 16; V: TRBV7-9; J: TRBJ2-7; CDR3: CASSLGGSSLLDEQYF
length: 15; V: TRBV20-1; J: TRBJ2-1; CDR3: CSAPALSLGPNEQFF
length: 15; V: TRBV11-2; J: TRBJ2-7; CDR3: CASSLDRGRSYEQYF
length: 13; V: TRBV20-1; J: TRBJ2-7; CDR3: CSAGWLAGDEQYF
length: 15; V: TRBV11-2; J: TRBJ2-1; CDR3: CASSPSGGADNEQFF
length: 12; V: TRBV7-8; J: TRBJ1-1; CDR3: CASRPPLGEAFF
length: 16; V: TRBV28; J: TRBJ2-5; CDR3: CANILKAGSGSQTQYF
length: 13; V: TRBV12-3/TRBV12-4; J: TRBJ2-7; CDR3: CASSQFTRYEQYF
length: 15; V: TRBV27; J: TRBJ2-4; CDR3: CASSPQGDRGNIQYF
length: 14; V: TRBV6-1; J: TRBJ1-3; CDR3: CASADWAWGNTIYF
length: 12; V: TRBV12-3/TRBV12-4; J: TRBJ2-1; CDR3: CASSFLDDEQFF
length: 18; V: TRBV5-1; J: TRBJ1-3; CDR3: CASSFTAGTGRSGNTIYF
length: 15; V: TRBV24-1; J: TRBJ2-3; CDR3: CATSGLAGPTDTQYF
length: 14; V: TRBV12-3/TRBV12-4; J: TRBJ1-3; CDR3: CASRGDRSGNTIYF
length: 14; V: TRBV5-1; J: TRBJ1-1; CDR3: CASSLGDRNTEAFF
length: 17; V: TRBV20-1; J: TRBJ1-2; CDR3: CSARPRPPFIAAYGYTF
length: 15; V: TRBV4-2; J: TRBJ1-1; CDR3: CASSQDNLRVSEAFF
length: 13; V: TRBV27; J: TRBJ2-1; CDR3: CASSLSQGNEQFF
length: 14; V: TRBV25-1; J: TRBJ2-7; CDR3: CASRPGQWVDEQYF
length: 15; V: TRBV29-1; J: TRBJ2-3; CDR3: CSAPFTAGLTDTQYF
length: 14; V: TRBV5-1; J: TRBJ2-2; CDR3: CASSLTNNDGELFF
length: 14; V: TRBV27; J: TRBJ1-5; CDR3: CASSFLGWNQPQHF
length: 13; V: TRBV6-2/TRBV6-3; J: TRBJ1-1; CDR3: CASSYSPGLQAFF
length: 13; V: TRBV7-2; J: TRBJ1-2; CDR3: CASSLAQDRGYTF
length: 14; V: TRBV5-1; J: TRBJ1-1; CDR3: CASSFRRADTEAFF
length: 12; V: TRBV6-1; J: TRBJ2-1; CDR3: CASSLTTGLEFF